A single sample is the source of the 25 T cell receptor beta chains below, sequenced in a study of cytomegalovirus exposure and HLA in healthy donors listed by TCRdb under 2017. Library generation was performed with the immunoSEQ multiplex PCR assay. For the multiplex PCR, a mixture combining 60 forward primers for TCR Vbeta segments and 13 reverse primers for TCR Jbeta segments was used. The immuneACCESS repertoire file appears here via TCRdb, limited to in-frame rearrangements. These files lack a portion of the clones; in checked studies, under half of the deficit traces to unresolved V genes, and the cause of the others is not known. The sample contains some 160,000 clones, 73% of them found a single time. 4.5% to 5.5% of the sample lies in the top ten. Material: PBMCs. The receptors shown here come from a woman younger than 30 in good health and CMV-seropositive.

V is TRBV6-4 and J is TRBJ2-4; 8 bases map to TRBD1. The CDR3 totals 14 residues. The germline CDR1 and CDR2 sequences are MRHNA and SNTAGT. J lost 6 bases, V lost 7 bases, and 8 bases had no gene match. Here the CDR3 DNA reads TGTGCCAGCACTCCGGGACAGGCCCCAAACATTCAGTACTTC. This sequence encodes CASTPGQAPNIQYF.

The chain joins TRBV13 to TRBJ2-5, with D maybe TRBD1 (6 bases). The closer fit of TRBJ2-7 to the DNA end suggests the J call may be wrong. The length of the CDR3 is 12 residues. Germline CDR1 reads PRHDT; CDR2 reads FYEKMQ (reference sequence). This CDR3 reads CASSRQAGEQYF. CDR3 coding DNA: TGTGCCAGCAGCCGACAGGCCGGCGAGCAGTACTTC.

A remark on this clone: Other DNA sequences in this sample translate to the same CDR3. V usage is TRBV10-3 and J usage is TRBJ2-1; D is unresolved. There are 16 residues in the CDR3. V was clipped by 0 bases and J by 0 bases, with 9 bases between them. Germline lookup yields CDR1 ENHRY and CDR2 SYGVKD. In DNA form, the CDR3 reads TGTGCCATCAGTGAGTCGATGGCTGGCTCCTACAATGAGCAGTTCTTC. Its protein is CAISESMAGSYNEQFF.

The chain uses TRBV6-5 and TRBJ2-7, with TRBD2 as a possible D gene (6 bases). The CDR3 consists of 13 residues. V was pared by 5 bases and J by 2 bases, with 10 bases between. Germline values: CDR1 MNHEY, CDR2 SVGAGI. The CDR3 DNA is TGTGCCAGCAGTCTCGGGGGTCCCTACGAGCAGTACTTC. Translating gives CASSLGGPYEQYF.

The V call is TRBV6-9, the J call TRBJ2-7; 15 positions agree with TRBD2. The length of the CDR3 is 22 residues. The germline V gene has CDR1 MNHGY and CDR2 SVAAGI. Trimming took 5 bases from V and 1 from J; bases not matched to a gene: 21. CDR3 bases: TGTGCCAGCAGTCCTTGGAGGGGAAGGCCGGGACTAGCGGGGGGCCCTTCCTACGAGCAGTACTTC. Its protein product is CASSPWRGRPGLAGGPSYEQYF.

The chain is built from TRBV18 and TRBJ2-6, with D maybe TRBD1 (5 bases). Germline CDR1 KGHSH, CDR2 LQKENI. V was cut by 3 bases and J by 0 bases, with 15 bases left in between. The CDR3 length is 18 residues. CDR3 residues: CASSPLSRVDSGANVLTF. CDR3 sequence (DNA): TGTGCCAGCTCACCCCTGTCCAGGGTCGACTCTGGGGCCAACGTCCTGACTTTC.

The CDR3 nucleotides read TGCGCCAGCAGCCAAGATATTGACAGGGACTATGGCTACACCTTC. Its protein is CASSQDIDRDYGYTF. V gene TRBV4-3 combines with J gene TRBJ1-2; 7 bases match TRBD1. The germline CDR1 and CDR2 sequences are LGHNA and YSLEER. The V segment lost 0 bases and the J segment 3 bases; nucleotides outside the gene matches: 4. This CDR3 contains 15 residues.

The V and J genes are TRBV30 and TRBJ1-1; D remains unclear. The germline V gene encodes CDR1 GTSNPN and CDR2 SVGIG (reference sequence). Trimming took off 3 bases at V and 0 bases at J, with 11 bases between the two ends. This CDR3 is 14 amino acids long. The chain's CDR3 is CAWRHLLMNTEAFF. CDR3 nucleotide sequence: TGTGCCTGGAGACATCTTCTGATGAACACTGAAGCTTTCTTT.

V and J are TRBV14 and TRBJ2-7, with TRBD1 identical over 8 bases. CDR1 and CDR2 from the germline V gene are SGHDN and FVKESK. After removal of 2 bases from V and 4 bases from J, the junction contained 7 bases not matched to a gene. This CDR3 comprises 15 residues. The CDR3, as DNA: TGTGCCAGCAGCCAAATTCAGGGGGCTGGGTACGAGCAGTACTTC. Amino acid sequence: CASSQIQGAGYEQYF.

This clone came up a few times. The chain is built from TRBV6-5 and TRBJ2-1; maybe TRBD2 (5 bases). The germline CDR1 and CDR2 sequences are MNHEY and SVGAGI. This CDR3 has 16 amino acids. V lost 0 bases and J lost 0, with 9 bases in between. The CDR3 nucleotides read TGTGCCAGCAGTTACTCGAGAGGGAGCTCCTACAATGAGCAGTTCTTC. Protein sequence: CASSYSRGSSYNEQFF.

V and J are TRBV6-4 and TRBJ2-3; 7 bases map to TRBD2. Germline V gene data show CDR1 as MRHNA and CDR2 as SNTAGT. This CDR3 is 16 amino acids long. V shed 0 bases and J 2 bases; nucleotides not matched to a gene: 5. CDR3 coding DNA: TGTGCCAGCAGTGACTCAAGGAGCGGGGCCACAGATACGCAGTATTTT. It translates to CASSDSRSGATDTQYF.

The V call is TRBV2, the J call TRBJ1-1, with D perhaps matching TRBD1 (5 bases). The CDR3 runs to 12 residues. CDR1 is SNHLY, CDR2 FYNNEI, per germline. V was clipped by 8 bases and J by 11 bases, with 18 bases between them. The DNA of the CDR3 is TGTGCCAGCGGGGGGACGCGGGGGGACGCTTTCTTT. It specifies CASGGTRGDAFF. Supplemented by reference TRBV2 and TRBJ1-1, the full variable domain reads EPEVTQTPSHQVTQMGQEVILRCVPISNHLYFYWYRQILGQKVEFLVSFYNNEISEKSEIFDDQFSVERPDGSNFTLKIRSTKLEDSAMYFCASGGTRGDAFFGQGTRLTVV.

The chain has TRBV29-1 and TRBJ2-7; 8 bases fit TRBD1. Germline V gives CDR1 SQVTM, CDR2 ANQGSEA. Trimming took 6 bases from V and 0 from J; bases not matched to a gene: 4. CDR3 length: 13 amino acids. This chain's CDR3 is CSVGQGYSYEQYF. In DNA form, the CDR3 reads TGCAGCGTCGGACAGGGATACTCCTACGAGCAGTACTTC.

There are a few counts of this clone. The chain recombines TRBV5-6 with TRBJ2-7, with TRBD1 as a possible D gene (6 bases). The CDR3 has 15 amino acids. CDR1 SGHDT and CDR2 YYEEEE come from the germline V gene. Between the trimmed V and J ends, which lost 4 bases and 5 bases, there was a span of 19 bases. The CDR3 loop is CASSRRTVAQNEQYF. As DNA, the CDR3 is TGTGCCAGCAGCCGACGGACAGTTGCACAGAACGAGCAGTACTTC.

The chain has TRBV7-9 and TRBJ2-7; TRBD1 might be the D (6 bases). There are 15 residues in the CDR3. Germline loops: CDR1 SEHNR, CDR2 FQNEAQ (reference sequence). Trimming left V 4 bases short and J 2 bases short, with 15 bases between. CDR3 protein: CASSSVKGGTYEQYF. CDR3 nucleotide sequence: TGTGCCAGCAGCTCGGTAAAAGGGGGAACCTACGAGCAGTACTTC.

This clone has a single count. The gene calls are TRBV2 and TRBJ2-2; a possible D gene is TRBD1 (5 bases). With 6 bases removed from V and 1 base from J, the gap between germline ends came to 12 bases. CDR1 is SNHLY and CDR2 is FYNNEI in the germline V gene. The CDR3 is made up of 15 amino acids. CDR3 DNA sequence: TGTGCCAGCAGCGCCGCAGGGATGAACACCGGGGAGCTGTTTTTT. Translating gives CASSAAGMNTGELFF.

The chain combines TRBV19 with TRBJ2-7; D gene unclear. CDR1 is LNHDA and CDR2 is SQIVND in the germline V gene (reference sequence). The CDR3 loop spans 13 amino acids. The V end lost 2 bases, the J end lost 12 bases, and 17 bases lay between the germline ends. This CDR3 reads CASSISDGGSLYF. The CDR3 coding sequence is TGTGCCAGTAGTATATCTGATGGCGGTTCTCTGTACTTC.

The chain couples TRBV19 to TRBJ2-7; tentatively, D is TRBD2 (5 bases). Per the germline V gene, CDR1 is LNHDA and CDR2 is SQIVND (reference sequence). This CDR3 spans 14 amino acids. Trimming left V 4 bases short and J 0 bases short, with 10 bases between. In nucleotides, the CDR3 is TGTGCCAGTAGTAGGTCGGGGTACTCCTACGAGCAGTACTTC. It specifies CASSRSGYSYEQYF.

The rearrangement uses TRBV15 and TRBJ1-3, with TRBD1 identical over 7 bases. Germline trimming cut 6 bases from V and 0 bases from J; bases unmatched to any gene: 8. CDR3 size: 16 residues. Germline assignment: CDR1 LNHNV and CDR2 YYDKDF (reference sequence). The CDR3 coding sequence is TGTGCCACCAGAACGGTGGGACAGACCTCTGGAAACACCATATATTTT. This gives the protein CATRTVGQTSGNTIYF.

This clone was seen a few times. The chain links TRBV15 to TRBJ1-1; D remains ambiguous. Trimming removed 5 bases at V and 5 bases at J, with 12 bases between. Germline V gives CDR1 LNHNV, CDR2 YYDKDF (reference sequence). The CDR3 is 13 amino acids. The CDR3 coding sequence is TGTGCCACCAGCCCCCGGTTGGAGACTGAAGCTTTCTTT. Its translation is CATSPRLETEAFF.

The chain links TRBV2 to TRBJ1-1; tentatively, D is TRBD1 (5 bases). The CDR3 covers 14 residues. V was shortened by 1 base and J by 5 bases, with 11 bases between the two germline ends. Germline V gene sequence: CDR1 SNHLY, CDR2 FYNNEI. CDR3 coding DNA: TGTGCCAGCAGTGAAGGTGGGGCAGGTACTGAAGCTTTCTTT. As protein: CASSEGGAGTEAFF.

CDR3 DNA: TGTGCCAGCAGCGAGGACAGGGGGCTCTTCAATGAGCAGTTCTTC. Residues: CASSEDRGLFNEQFF. This sequence joins TRBV7-2 and TRBJ2-1, with 11 nucleotides matching TRBD1. This CDR3 spans 15 amino acids. From germline, CDR1 is SGHTA and CDR2 FQGNSA. V shed 5 bases and J 6 bases; nucleotides not matched to a gene: 6.

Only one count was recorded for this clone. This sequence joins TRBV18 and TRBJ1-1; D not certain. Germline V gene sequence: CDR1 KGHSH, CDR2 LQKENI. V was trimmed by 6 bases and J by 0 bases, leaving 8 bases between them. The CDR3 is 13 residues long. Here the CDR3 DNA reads TGTGCCAGCTCTAGCGATCTGAACACTGAAGCTTTCTTT. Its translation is CASSSDLNTEAFF.

The CDR3 nucleotides read TGTGCCAGTAGTATAGGGGGAGGGTCCACTGAAGCTTTCTTT. Protein: CASSIGGGSTEAFF. The genes are TRBV19 and TRBJ1-1; D remains ambiguous. Germline lookup yields CDR1 LNHDA and CDR2 SQIVND (reference sequence). The V end was cut by 1 base, the J end by 4 bases, with 10 bases between. The length of the CDR3 is 14 residues.

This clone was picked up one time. CDR3 amino acids: CAWSGGYRGWGSGNTIYF. DNA of the CDR3: TGTGCCTGGAGTGGCGGGTACAGGGGCTGGGGCTCTGGAAACACCATATATTTT. The V gene is TRBV30, the J gene TRBJ1-3; 7 bases map to TRBD1. V shed 1 base, J shed 0 bases, and the junction held 12 bases outside the gene matches. Germline CDR1 and CDR2: GTSNPN and SVGIG (reference sequence). The CDR3 sequence is 18 residues long.